These 23 T cell receptor beta chains came from one sample sequenced in a study of CD8 T cells in Susac syndrome. Random hexamers were used to reverse transcribe about 0.5 to 1 ug of RNA. TCRdb reprocessed the immunoSEQ multiplex PCR reads with MiXCR, giving one entry per CDR3 protein. Among 250,000 to 300,000 distinct CDR3 sequences listed, approximately 84% were seen once. Input material: CD8+ T cells from PBMCs. The receptors were sampled from a human donor with multiple sclerosis.

V and J are TRBV29-1 and TRBJ2-3; TRBD1 matches 9 bases. The germline V gene encodes CDR1 SQVTM and CDR2 ANQGSEA. V dropped 5 bases and J dropped 3; count of bases not matched to a gene: 9. The CDR3 length is 15 residues. CDR3 residues: CSVCFRDRVTDTQYF. CDR3 nucleotides: TGCAGCGTTTGCTTCCGGGACAGGGTGACAGATACGCAGTATTTT.

The chain uses TRBV3-1 and TRBJ2-1, with D maybe TRBD2 (7 bases). V was trimmed by 0 bases and J by 6 bases, leaving 15 bases between them. CDR1 is LGHDT and CDR2 is YNNKEL in the germline V gene (reference sequence). The CDR3 sequence is 16 residues long. This chain's CDR3 is CASSQDRQRDTNEQFF. DNA for the CDR3: TGTGCCAGCAGCCAAGACCGCCAGCGGGACACCAATGAGCAGTTCTTC.

The chain joins TRBV12-3 or TRBV12-4 to TRBJ2-2; 10 bases match TRBD1. The CDR3 sequence is 14 residues long. The junction had 3 bases not matched to a gene; V was cut back by 7 bases and J by 4 bases. The CDR3 reads CASTRDRGTGELFF. CDR3 DNA: TGTGCCAGCACCCGGGACAGGGGCACCGGGGAGCTGTTTTTT.

The chain couples TRBV5-1 to TRBJ2-3; TRBD2 matches 9 bases. The germline V gene encodes CDR1 SGHRS and CDR2 YFSETQ. Trimming at V came to 9 bases and at J to 1 base, leaving 3 bases not matched to a gene. The CDR3 runs to 13 residues. The CDR3 spells CATRTSGTDTQYF. The CDR3 nucleotides read TGCGCCACAAGGACTAGCGGCACAGATACGCAGTATTTT.

Worth noting for this clonotype: Because the CDR3's place on the DNA is in doubt, the DNA is left out and the CDR3 is given as listed by TCRdb. The chain has TRBV23-1 and TRBJ2-2; whether TRBD1, the table's D call, matches the DNA was not checked. TRBV23-1 is treated as an ORF (open reading frame) with a function not yet certain. The CDR3 is 19 residues long, ends included. The CDR3 region is CASSHLPGRAVGPPGSCFF.

This clonotype was detected only a few times. The J gene is TRBJ2-1, the V gene TRBV7-3, with a possible D match to TRBD2 (5 bases). The germline gives CDR1 SGHTA, CDR2 FQGTGA. The CDR3 is 15 amino acids. V was pared by 2 bases and J by 3 bases, with 11 bases between. CDR3 region: CASSLLPGNYNEQFF. The CDR3 DNA reads TGTGCCAGCAGCTTATTACCGGGGAACTACAATGAGCAGTTCTTC.

This clonotype was seen only a few times. The rearrangement joins TRBV7-2 to TRBJ2-7; 9 bases map to TRBD1. Germline CDR1 is SGHTA and CDR2 is FQGNSA. The ends lost 2 bases at V and 3 bases at J; junction bases unmatched: 2. The CDR3 runs to 14 residues. CDR3: CASSLRDRVYEQYF. The CDR3 bases are TGTGCCAGCAGCTTAAGGGACAGGGTCTACGAGCAGTACTTC.

This chain connects TRBV28 to TRBJ1-1; unclear D gene. Trimming took off 1 base at V and 2 bases at J, with 11 bases between the two ends. CDR1 is MDHEN, CDR2 SYDVKM, per germline. This CDR3 spans 15 amino acids. CDR3 DNA: TGTGCCAGCAGTTTATCAACGATGGGTAACACTGAAGCTTTCTTT. This sequence encodes CASSLSTMGNTEAFF.

There are a few counts of this clonotype. V gene TRBV2 combines with J gene TRBJ2-6, with D possibly called TRBD1 or TRBD2 (5 bases each). Germline CDR1 SNHLY, CDR2 FYNNEI. V dropped 6 bases and J dropped 0 bases, with 15 bases sitting between them. This CDR3 spans 17 amino acids. The CDR3 region has the DNA TGTGCCAGCAGGGTACGGGACCTCAGCTCTGGGGCCAACGTCCTGACTTTC. Translation gives CASRVRDLSSGANVLTF.

This clonotype was observed once. The chain couples TRBV9 to TRBJ2-3; 11 bases are shared with TRBD2. The J segment lost 5 bases and the V segment lost 2 bases, leaving 7 bases of the junction unmatched. The CDR3 is 16 residues long. Germline values: CDR1 SGDLS, CDR2 YYNGEE. The CDR3 bases are TGTGCCAGCAGCGTGGTTTTAGCGGGAGGGAGAGATACGCAGTATTTT. This translates into CASSVVLAGGRDTQYF.

The V call is TRBV11-2, the J call TRBJ2-1; D is uncertain. CDR3 size: 12 residues. V lost 2 bases and J lost 7, with 6 bases in between. Germline CDR1 and CDR2: SGHAT and FQNNGV. The CDR3 DNA reads TGTGCCAGCAGCTTAACTCAGAATGAGCAGTTCTTC. It specifies CASSLTQNEQFF. Looking up the rest from reference TRBV11-2 and TRBJ2-1 gives the full variable domain: EAGVAQSPRYKIIEKRQSVAFWCNPISGHATLYWYQQILGQGPKLLIQFQNNGVVDDSQLPKDRFSAERLKGVDSTLKIQPAKLEDSAVYLCASSLTQNEQFFGPGTRLTVL.

The V call is TRBV6-5, the J call TRBJ2-2, with D maybe TRBD1 (8 bases). Trimming stripped 3 bases from V and 7 bases from J, with 15 bases between. Germline V CDR1 and CDR2: MNHEY, SVGAGI. This CDR3 is 15 amino acids long. CDR3 region: CASSYNRGGHGELFF. The CDR3 DNA reads as TGTGCCAGCAGTTATAACAGGGGGGGGCACGGGGAGCTGTTTTTT.

The rearrangement joins TRBV10-3 to TRBJ2-3; 9 nucleotides match TRBD1. The CDR3 runs 17 residues. With 6 bases clipped from V and 3 bases from J, the junction kept 13 bases outside the gene matches. CDR1 and CDR2 from the germline V gene are ENHRY and SYGVKD. As DNA, the CDR3 is TGTGCCATCAGCATGCGGAGACAGGGGGATTATACAGATACGCAGTATTTT. Its protein product is CAISMRRQGDYTDTQYF.

The chain has TRBV5-1 and TRBJ1-1; D not resolved. The CDR3 is 15 amino acids. The germline gives CDR1 SGHRS, CDR2 YFSETQ. The V end was cut by 1 base, the J end by 0 bases, with 10 bases between. The CDR3, as DNA: TGCGCCAGCAGCTTGTCTGAGGGTCTGAACACTGAAGCTTTCTTT. Its translation is CASSLSEGLNTEAFF.

The chain joins TRBV7-2 to TRBJ2-5, with 8 bases fitting TRBD1. This CDR3 contains 16 residues. J was trimmed by 4 bases and V by 5 bases; bases with no gene match: 12. CDR1 and CDR2 from the germline V gene are SGHTA and FQGNSA. CDR3 bases: TGTGCCAGCAGCCTAGGAAGACAGGGGCGGTTAGAGACCCAGTACTTC. The encoded protein is CASSLGRQGRLETQYF.

V gene TRBV6-5 combines with J gene TRBJ2-2; D not certain. Between the trimmed V and J ends, which lost 6 bases and 5 bases, there was a span of 13 bases. Germline loops: CDR1 MNHEY, CDR2 SVGAGI. The CDR3 contains 14 residues. Written as DNA, the CDR3 is TGTGCCAGCAGCCCCGTTTATGTAACCGGGGAGCTGTTTTTT. Translated: CASSPVYVTGELFF.

The V and J genes are TRBV27 and TRBJ1-1, with 9 bases aligning to TRBD1. The CDR3 length is 14 residues. In germline, CDR1 is MNHEY, CDR2 SMNVEV (reference sequence). V trimming: 5 bases; J trimming: 7 bases; junction bases outside the gene matches: 8. CDR3 residues: CASSPRRTGVEAFF. The CDR3, as DNA: TGTGCCAGCAGTCCCCGAAGGACAGGGGTTGAAGCTTTCTTT.

This clonotype was seen a single time. The rearrangement links TRBV6-5 to TRBJ2-6; TRBD1 matches at 9 bases. The germline V gene has CDR1 MNHEY and CDR2 SVGAGI. The CDR3 extends over 18 amino acids. The V gene end was trimmed by 1 base and the J gene end by 0 bases; junction bases not matched to a gene: 4. The CDR3 nucleotides read TGTGCCAGCAGTTACTTGGACAGGGGTCCCTCTGGGGCCAACGTCCTGACTTTC. Translated, it gives CASSYLDRGPSGANVLTF.

The chain combines TRBV7-9 with TRBJ2-1; 7 bases agree with TRBD2. CDR3 size: 12 residues. V gave up 5 bases and J gave up 12 bases; unmatched junction bases: 7. Germline CDR1 SEHNR, CDR2 FQNEAQ (reference sequence). The CDR3 nucleotides read TGTGCCAGCAGCCGTAGCGGGCGTCCGCAGTTCTTC. The encoded protein is CASSRSGRPQFF.

CDR3 residues: CASSVVGNQPQHF. In nucleotides, the CDR3 is TGTGCCAGCAGCGTAGTCGGCAATCAGCCCCAGCATTTT. This chain uses TRBV9 with TRBJ1-5; no definite D call. This CDR3 has 13 amino acids. Trimming left V 0 bases short and J 2 bases short, with 3 bases between. Germline V gene lookup returns CDR1 SGDLS and CDR2 YYNGEE.

This rearrangement joins TRBV7-9 to TRBJ2-5; 8 bases are a match to TRBD2. Looked up from germline, CDR1 is SEHNR and CDR2 is FQNEAQ (reference sequence). CDR3 length: 16 residues. Germline trimming cut 2 bases from V and 4 bases from J; bases unmatched to any gene: 9. CDR3 bases: TGTGCCAGCAGCTTATCCGCCGGGACTAGAAGAGAGACCCAGTACTTC. This translates into CASSLSAGTRRETQYF.

The CDR3 reads CASSSDLRAYEQYF. The CDR3 coding sequence is TGTGCCAGCAGCTCAGATCTACGGGCCTACGAGCAGTACTTC. The rearrangement joins TRBV7-9 to TRBJ2-7; unclear D gene. CDR1 SEHNR and CDR2 FQNEAQ come from the germline V gene (reference sequence). The CDR3 totals 14 residues. V dropped 4 bases and J dropped 2 bases, with 12 bases sitting between them.

V is TRBV28 and J is TRBJ2-7; D gene unclear. The germline gives CDR1 MDHEN, CDR2 SYDVKM. V lost 5 bases to trimming and J lost 2 bases, with 13 bases between them. The CDR3 covers 14 residues. In nucleotides, the CDR3 is TGTGCCAGCAGTATAAGACATGAGGCCTACGAGCAGTACTTC. Its protein is CASSIRHEAYEQYF.